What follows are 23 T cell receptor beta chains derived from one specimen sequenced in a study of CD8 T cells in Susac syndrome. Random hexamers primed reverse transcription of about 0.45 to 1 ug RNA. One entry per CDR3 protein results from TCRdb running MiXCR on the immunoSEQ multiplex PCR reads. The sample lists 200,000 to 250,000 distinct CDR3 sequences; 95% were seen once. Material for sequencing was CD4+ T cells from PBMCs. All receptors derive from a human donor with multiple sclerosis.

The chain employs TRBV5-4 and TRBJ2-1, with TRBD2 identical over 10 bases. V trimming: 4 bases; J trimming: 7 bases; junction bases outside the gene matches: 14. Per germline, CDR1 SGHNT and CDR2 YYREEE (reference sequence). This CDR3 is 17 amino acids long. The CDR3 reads CASSLLSGRVTGNEQFF. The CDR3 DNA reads TGTGCCAGCAGCCTACTGAGCGGGAGGGTGACGGGGAATGAGCAGTTCTTC.

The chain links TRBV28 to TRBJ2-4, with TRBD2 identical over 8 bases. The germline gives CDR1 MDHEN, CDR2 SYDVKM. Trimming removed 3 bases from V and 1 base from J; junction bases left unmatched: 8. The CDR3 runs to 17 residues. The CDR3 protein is CASSFAAGDVAKNIQYF. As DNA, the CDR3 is TGTGCCAGCAGTTTTGCAGCGGGAGATGTGGCCAAAAACATTCAGTACTTC.

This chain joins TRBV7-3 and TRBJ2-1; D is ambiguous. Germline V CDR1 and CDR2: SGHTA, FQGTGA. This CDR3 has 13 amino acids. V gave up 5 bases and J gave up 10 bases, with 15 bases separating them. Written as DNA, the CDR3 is TGTGCCAGCAGCCCCCTTGCTGGGCGCGAGCAGTTCTTC. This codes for CASSPLAGREQFF.

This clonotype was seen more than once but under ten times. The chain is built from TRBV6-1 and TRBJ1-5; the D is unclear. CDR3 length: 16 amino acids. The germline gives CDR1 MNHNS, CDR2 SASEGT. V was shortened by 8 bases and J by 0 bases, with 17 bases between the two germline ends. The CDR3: CASAPRKSDSNQPQHF. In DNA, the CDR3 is TGTGCCAGCGCTCCCAGGAAGTCGGATAGCAATCAGCCCCAGCATTTT.

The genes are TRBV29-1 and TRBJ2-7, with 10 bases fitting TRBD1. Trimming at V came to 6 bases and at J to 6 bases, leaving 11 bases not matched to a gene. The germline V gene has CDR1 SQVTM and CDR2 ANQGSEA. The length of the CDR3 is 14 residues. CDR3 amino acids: CSVTRQGAHLEQYF. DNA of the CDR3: TGCAGCGTAACAAGACAGGGGGCGCATCTCGAGCAGTACTTC.

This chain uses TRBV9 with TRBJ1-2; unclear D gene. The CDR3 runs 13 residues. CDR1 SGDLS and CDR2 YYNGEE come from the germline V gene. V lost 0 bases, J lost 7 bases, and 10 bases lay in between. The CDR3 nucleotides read TGTGCCAGCAGCGTAGCCGGGGATCGTGGCTACACCTTC. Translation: CASSVAGDRGYTF.

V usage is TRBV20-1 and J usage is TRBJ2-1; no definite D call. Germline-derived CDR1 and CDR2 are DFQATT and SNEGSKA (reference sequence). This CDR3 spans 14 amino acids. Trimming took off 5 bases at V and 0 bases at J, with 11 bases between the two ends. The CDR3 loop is CSAPVQNSYNEQFF. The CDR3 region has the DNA TGCAGTGCTCCGGTTCAGAACTCCTACAATGAGCAGTTCTTC.

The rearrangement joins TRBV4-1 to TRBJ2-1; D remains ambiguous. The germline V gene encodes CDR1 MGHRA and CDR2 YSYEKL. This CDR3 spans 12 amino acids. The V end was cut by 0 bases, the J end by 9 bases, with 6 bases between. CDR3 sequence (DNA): TGCGCCAGCAGCCAAGATAATGGTGAGCAGTTCTTC. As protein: CASSQDNGEQFF.

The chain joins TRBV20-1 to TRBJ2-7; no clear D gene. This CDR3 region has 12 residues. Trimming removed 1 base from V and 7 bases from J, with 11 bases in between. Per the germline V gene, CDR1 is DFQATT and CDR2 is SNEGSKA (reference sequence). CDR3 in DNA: TGCAGTGCTAGAGTGGCAGATAGAGAGCAGTACTTC. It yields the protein CSARVADREQYF.

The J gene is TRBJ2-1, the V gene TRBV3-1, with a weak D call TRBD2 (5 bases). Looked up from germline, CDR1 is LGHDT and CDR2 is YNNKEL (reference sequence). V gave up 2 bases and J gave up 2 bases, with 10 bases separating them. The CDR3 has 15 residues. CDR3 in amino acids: CASSQTPGAYNEQFF. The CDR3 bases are TGTGCCAGCAGCCAAACCCCCGGGGCCTACAATGAGCAGTTCTTC.

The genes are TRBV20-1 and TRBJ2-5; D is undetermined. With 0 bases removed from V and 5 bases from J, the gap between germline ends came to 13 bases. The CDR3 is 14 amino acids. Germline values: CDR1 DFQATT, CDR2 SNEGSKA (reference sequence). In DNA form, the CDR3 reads TGCAGTGCTAGAGAGGCGGCCTCAGGCGAGACCCAGTACTTC. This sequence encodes CSAREAASGETQYF.

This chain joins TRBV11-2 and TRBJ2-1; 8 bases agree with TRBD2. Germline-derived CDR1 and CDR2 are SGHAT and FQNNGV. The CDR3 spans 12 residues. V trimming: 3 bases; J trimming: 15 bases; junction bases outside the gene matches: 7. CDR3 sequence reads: CASSFAGTSLFF. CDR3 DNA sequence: TGTGCCAGCAGCTTCGCCGGGACTAGTCTGTTCTTC. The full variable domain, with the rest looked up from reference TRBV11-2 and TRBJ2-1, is EAGVAQSPRYKIIEKRQSVAFWCNPISGHATLYWYQQILGQGPKLLIQFQNNGVVDDSQLPKDRFSAERLKGVDSTLKIQPAKLEDSAVYLCASSFAGTSLFFGPGTRLTVL.

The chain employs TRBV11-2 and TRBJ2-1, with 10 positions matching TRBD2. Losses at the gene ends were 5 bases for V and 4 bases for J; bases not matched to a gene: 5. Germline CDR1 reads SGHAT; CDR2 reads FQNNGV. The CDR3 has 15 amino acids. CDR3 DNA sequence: TGTGCCAGCAGCCTACTAGCGGGGAGATACAATGAGCAGTTCTTC. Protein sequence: CASSLLAGRYNEQFF. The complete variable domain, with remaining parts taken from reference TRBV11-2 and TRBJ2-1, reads EAGVAQSPRYKIIEKRQSVAFWCNPISGHATLYWYQQILGQGPKLLIQFQNNGVVDDSQLPKDRFSAERLKGVDSTLKIQPAKLEDSAVYLCASSLLAGRYNEQFFGPGTRLTVL.

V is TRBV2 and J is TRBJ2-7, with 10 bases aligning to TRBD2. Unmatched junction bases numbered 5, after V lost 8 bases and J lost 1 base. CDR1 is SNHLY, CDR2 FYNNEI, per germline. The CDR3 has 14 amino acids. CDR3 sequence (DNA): TGTGCCAGCCGCGGGACTAGCGATTCCTACGAGCAGTACTTC. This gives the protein CASRGTSDSYEQYF. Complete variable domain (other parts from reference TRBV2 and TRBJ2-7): EPEVTQTPSHQVTQMGQEVILRCVPISNHLYFYWYRQILGQKVEFLVSFYNNEISEKSEIFDDQFSVERPDGSNFTLKIRSTKLEDSAMYFCASRGTSDSYEQYFGPGTRLTVT.

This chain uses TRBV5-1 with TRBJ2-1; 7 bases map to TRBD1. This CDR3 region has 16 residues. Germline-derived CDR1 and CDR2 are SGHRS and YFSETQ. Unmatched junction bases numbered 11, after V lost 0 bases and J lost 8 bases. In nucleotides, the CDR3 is TGCGCCAGCAGCTTGGAAGGCAGGGGGAAGGGCGATGAGCAGTTCTTC. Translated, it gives CASSLEGRGKGDEQFF.

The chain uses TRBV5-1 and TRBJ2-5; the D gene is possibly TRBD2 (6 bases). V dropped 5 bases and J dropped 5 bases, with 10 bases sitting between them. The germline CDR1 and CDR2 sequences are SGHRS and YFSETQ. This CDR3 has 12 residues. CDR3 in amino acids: CASRRSGETQYF. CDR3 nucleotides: TGCGCCAGCAGAAGGAGCGGGGAGACCCAGTACTTC.

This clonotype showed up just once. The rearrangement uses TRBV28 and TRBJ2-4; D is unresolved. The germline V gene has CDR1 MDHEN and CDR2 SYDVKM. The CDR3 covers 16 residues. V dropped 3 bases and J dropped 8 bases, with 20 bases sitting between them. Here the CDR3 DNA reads TGTGCCAGCAGTTTGCCAGGCCCCGAAGGTGTGTACATTCAGTACTTC. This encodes CASSLPGPEGVYIQYF.

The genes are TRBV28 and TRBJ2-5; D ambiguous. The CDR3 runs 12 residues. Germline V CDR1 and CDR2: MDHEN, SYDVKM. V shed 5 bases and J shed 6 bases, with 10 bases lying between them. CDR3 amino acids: CASSPTEQTQYF. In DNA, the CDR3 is TGTGCCAGCAGTCCCACAGAACAGACCCAGTACTTC.

CDR3: CASRGRWEYEQYF. The CDR3 DNA reads TGTGCCAGCAGAGGGCGGTGGGAATACGAGCAGTACTTC. The chain links TRBV27 to TRBJ2-7; D is unclear. There are 13 residues in the CDR3. Trimming took off 6 bases at V and 4 bases at J, with 13 bases between the two ends. Germline V CDR1 and CDR2: MNHEY, SMNVEV (reference sequence).

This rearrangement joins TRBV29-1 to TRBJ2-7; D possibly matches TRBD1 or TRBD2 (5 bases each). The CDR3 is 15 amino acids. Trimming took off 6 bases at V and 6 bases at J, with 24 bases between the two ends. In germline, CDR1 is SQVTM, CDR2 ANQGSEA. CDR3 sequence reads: CSVAGVRAHLGEQYF. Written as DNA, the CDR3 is TGCAGCGTCGCCGGGGTCAGGGCGCATCTAGGCGAGCAGTACTTC.

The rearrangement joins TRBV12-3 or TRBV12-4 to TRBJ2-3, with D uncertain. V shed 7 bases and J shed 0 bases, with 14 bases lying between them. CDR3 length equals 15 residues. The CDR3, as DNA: TGTGCCAGCAACATACTGGGCTCTAGCACAGATACGCAGTATTTT. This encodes CASNILGSSTDTQYF.

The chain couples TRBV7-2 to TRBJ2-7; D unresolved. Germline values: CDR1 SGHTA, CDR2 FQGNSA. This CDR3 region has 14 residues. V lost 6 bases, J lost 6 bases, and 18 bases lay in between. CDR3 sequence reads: CASSLGGVGSEQYF. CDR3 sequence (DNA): TGTGCCAGCAGTCTGGGCGGCGTGGGAAGCGAGCAGTACTTC.

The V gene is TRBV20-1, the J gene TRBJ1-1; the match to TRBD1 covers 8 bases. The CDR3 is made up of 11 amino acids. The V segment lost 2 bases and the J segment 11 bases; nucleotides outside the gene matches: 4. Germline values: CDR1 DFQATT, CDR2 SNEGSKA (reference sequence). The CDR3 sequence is CSARPQGGAFF. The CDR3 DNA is TGCAGTGCTAGACCACAGGGGGGGGCTTTCTTT.